This TCR beta chain was identified during a study of cytomegalovirus exposure and HLA in healthy donors. V shed 7 bases and J shed 5 bases, with 20 bases lying between them. Germline lookup yields CDR1 SSHAT and CDR2 FNYEAQ (reference sequence). The CDR3 totals 15 residues. Primers: 60 Vbeta forward and 13 Jbeta reverse. TCRdb keeps only in-frame clones here, not all; method: immunoSEQ multiplex PCR. This sample has approximately 170,000 clones, with 70% to 75% found just once. V and J are TRBV7-7 and TRBJ2-5, with TRBD2 as a possible D gene (7 bases). The clonotype originates from a woman aged 30 to 39 in good health and CMV-seropositive. The specimen was PBMCs. CDR3 sequence (DNA): TGTGCCAGCACCTTGGGGAGGGGGGTCGAGGAGACCCAGTACTTC. Its protein is CASTLGRGVEETQYF. The full variable domain, completed using reference TRBV7-7 and TRBJ2-5, is GAGVSQSPRYKVTKRGQDVTLRCDPISSHATLYWYQQALGQGPEFLTYFNYEAQPDKSGLPSDRFSAERPEGSISTLTIQRTEQRDSAMYRCASTLGRGVEETQYFGPGTRLLVL.